The 19 T cell receptor beta chains presented below share a single source sample, sequenced in a study of shared clonotypes between healthy human individuals. The protocol was immunoSEQ multiplex PCR, while the TCRdb copy is restricted to in-frame clones and leaves out a portion. The sample comprises 150,000 to 200,000 clones, roughly 91% of which are singletons, and roughly 0.07% rests with the top ten. Sequencing input: naive CD4+ T cells sorted from blood. The subset was: CD45RA+ positively selected. Receptor source: a woman in her 30s in good health.

J is TRBJ1-2 and V is TRBV9; D ambiguous. V was cut by 0 bases and J by 4 bases, with 10 bases left in between. The CDR3 is made up of 14 amino acids. Germline loops: CDR1 SGDLS, CDR2 YYNGEE. The CDR3 bases are TGTGCCAGCAGCGTAGATATGAGGTCCTATGGCTACACCTTC. It yields the protein CASSVDMRSYGYTF.

The CDR3 nucleotides read TGCGCCAGCAGCCCCCTGGGAGAGACCCAGTACTTC. Its translation: CASSPLGETQYF. This chain links TRBV4-1 with TRBJ2-5, with D hard to call. Germline V gene sequence: CDR1 MGHRA, CDR2 YSYEKL. Trimming shortened V by 4 bases and J by 4 bases, and 7 bases separated the two germline ends. This CDR3 is 12 amino acids long.

The chain is built from TRBV28 and TRBJ1-5; no firm D call. Trimming shortened V by 4 bases and J by 1 base, and 8 bases separated the two germline ends. CDR1 MDHEN and CDR2 SYDVKM come from the germline V gene. This CDR3 has 14 amino acids. The CDR3 DNA sequence: TGTGCCAGCAGTTCCCAATGGAGCAATCAGCCCCAGCATTTT. Protein sequence: CASSSQWSNQPQHF.

V and J are TRBV5-1 and TRBJ1-2; possible D gene TRBD1, 5 bases. The germline gives CDR1 SGHRS, CDR2 YFSETQ. With 4 bases removed from V and 5 bases from J, the gap between germline ends came to 18 bases. This CDR3 contains 15 residues. The CDR3 here is CASSISGTGPYGYTF. CDR3 sequence (DNA): TGCGCCAGCAGCATAAGCGGGACTGGACCGTATGGCTACACCTTC.

This clone was picked up one time. This chain uses TRBV30 with TRBJ1-4, with 7 bases fitting TRBD1. J was trimmed by 0 bases and V by 5 bases; bases with no gene match: 3. The CDR3 has 14 amino acids. Germline-derived CDR1 and CDR2 are GTSNPN and SVGIG (reference sequence). CDR3 in DNA: TGTGCCTGGCGGGACAGCGCAACTAATGAAAAACTGTTTTTT. Translating gives CAWRDSATNEKLFF.

This rearrangement joins TRBV5-1 to TRBJ2-6, with D perhaps matching TRBD1 (5 bases). The CDR3 has 15 residues. Germline CDR1 and CDR2: SGHRS and YFSETQ. V lost 0 bases to trimming and J lost 1 base, with 5 bases between them. The CDR3 loop is CASSLAGSGANVLTF. The CDR3 nucleotides are TGCGCCAGCAGCTTGGCAGGGTCTGGGGCCAACGTCCTGACTTTC.

The chain recombines TRBV7-9 with TRBJ1-1, with D maybe TRBD1 (6 bases). CDR1 SEHNR and CDR2 FQNEAQ come from the germline V gene (reference sequence). V was shortened by 5 bases and J by 1 base, with 8 bases between the two germline ends. The CDR3 has 13 amino acids. CDR3 amino acids: CASSLQGNTEAFF. CDR3 coding DNA: TGTGCCAGCAGCCTACAGGGGAACACTGAAGCTTTCTTT. Full variable domain (outside the CDR3, taken from reference TRBV7-9 and TRBJ1-1): DTGVSQNPRHKITKRGQNVTFRCDPISEHNRLYWYRQTLGQGPEFLTYFQNEAQLEKSRLLSDRFSAERPKGSFSTLEIQRTEQGDSAMYLCASSLQGNTEAFFGQGTRLTVV.

V usage is TRBV25-1 and J usage is TRBJ2-5; possibly TRBD1 for D (6 bases). V dropped 4 bases and J dropped 1 base, with 13 bases sitting between them. The germline CDR1 and CDR2 sequences are MGHDK and SYGVNS. This CDR3 is built from 15 residues. The CDR3 is CASSAPDSIQETQYF. Written as DNA, the CDR3 is TGTGCCAGCAGTGCCCCGGACAGTATCCAAGAGACCCAGTACTTC.

The rearrangement links TRBV5-6 to TRBJ1-2; the match to TRBD1 covers 12 bases. The V gene end was trimmed by 2 bases and the J gene end by 8 bases; junction bases not matched to a gene: 13. The CDR3 has 17 residues. Germline assignment: CDR1 SGHDT and CDR2 YYEEEE. For the CDR3, the DNA is TGTGCCAGCAGCTTTGCAGGGACAGGGGGCGCTTATAGGGGCTACACCTTC. It encodes CASSFAGTGGAYRGYTF.

The V gene is TRBV2, the J gene TRBJ2-3; 8 bases are shared with TRBD2. CDR3 size: 15 residues. The junction had 12 bases not matched to a gene; V was cut back by 7 bases and J by 6 bases. Looked up from germline, CDR1 is SNHLY and CDR2 is FYNNEI. In nucleotides, the CDR3 is TGTGCCAGCACCCTAGAGCGGGAGCTCCCCGATACGCAGTATTTT. Amino acids: CASTLERELPDTQYF.

The gene calls are TRBV5-4 and TRBJ1-2, with D possibly being TRBD1 (6 bases). Germline-derived CDR1 and CDR2 are SGHNT and YYREEE (reference sequence). The CDR3 totals 14 residues. Trimming removed 4 bases at V and 3 bases at J, with 13 bases between. The CDR3 region is CASSMYRVYYGYTF. DNA of the CDR3: TGTGCCAGCAGCATGTACAGGGTTTACTATGGCTACACCTTC.

Turning to this clone: Other DNA sequences in this sample translate to the same CDR3. The V call is TRBV18, the J call TRBJ1-1, with TRBD1 as a possible D gene (6 bases). The V gene's germline CDR1 is KGHSH and CDR2 LQKENI. This CDR3 is 13 amino acids long. V was pared by 6 bases and J by 1 base, with 9 bases between. The CDR3 region has the DNA TGTGCCAGCTCGAGGGGGGGGAACACTGAAGCTTTCTTT. It codes for CASSRGGNTEAFF. Combining the CDR3 with reference TRBV18 and TRBJ1-1 gives the whole variable domain NAGVMQNPRHLVRRRGQEARLRCSPMKGHSHVYWYRQLPEEGLKFMVYLQKENIIDESGMPKERFSAEFPKEGPSILRIQQVVRGDSAAYFCASSRGGNTEAFFGQGTRLTVV.

This clone showed up just a few times. The chain is built from TRBV11-2 and TRBJ1-3, with TRBD1 as a possible D gene (5 bases). Germline lookup yields CDR1 SGHAT and CDR2 FQNNGV. This CDR3 spans 14 amino acids. Trimming removed 4 bases from V and 3 bases from J, with 10 bases in between. The CDR3 spells CASSSLDSGNTIYF. CDR3 DNA sequence: TGTGCCAGCAGCTCCCTAGACAGTGGAAACACCATATATTTT.

The CDR3 reads CASSPGSPPYEQYF. The CDR3 DNA is TGTGCCAGCAGCCCCGGGAGCCCTCCCTACGAGCAGTACTTC. The chain joins TRBV7-3 to TRBJ2-7, with a possible D match to TRBD2 (6 bases). Trimming pared 5 bases from V and 2 bases from J, leaving 13 bases between. Germline V gene sequence: CDR1 SGHTA, CDR2 FQGTGA. The CDR3 contains 14 residues.

A single count supports this clone. The V and J genes are TRBV5-1 and TRBJ2-7; D perhaps matches TRBD2 (7 bases). Germline CDR1 is SGHRS and CDR2 is YFSETQ. The V gene lost 6 bases and the J gene lost 6 bases, with 19 bases spanning the gap. CDR3 length: 14 amino acids. CDR3 DNA sequence: TGCGCCAGCACCTGGGGGGGGCCTACCTCCGAGCAGTACTTC. This translates into CASTWGGPTSEQYF.

The chain recombines TRBV28 with TRBJ2-6; 9 positions agree with TRBD2. Germline CDR1 is MDHEN and CDR2 is SYDVKM. With 2 bases clipped from V and 2 bases from J, the junction kept 7 bases outside the gene matches. This CDR3 spans 18 amino acids. The CDR3 DNA is TGTGCCAGCAGTTTAGCTGTAGCGGGAGTTCCTGGGGCCAACGTCCTGACTTTC. It codes for CASSLAVAGVPGANVLTF.

The V and J genes are TRBV11-2 and TRBJ2-2; D might be TRBD2 (5 bases). Germline V CDR1 and CDR2: SGHAT, FQNNGV. The length of the CDR3 is 18 residues. V lost 1 base to trimming and J lost 3 bases, with 18 bases between them. The CDR3 coding sequence is TGTGCCAGCAGCTTAGTCGCGGAGAGGGCGGGTTACACCGGGGAGCTGTTTTTT. Protein: CASSLVAERAGYTGELFF.

The chain has TRBV7-2 and TRBJ2-5; maybe TRBD1 (6 bases). The CDR3 is 15 amino acids. Germline V gene sequence: CDR1 SGHTA, CDR2 FQGNSA. The V end was cut by 5 bases, the J end by 11 bases, with 24 bases between. The CDR3 region is CASSTLGDISSGQYF. The CDR3 DNA sequence: TGTGCCAGCAGCACCTTAGGGGACATCTCCTCTGGGCAGTACTTC.

This chain uses TRBV7-9 with TRBJ1-1, with D hard to call. V lost 6 bases to trimming and J lost 1 base, with 15 bases between them. Germline V CDR1 and CDR2: SEHNR, FQNEAQ (reference sequence). CDR3 length equals 15 residues. This CDR3 reads CASSHERVGNTEAFF. The CDR3 DNA follows: TGTGCCAGCAGTCATGAGCGAGTGGGGAACACTGAAGCTTTCTTT. Full variable domain (missing parts from reference TRBV7-9 and TRBJ1-1): DTGVSQNPRHKITKRGQNVTFRCDPISEHNRLYWYRQTLGQGPEFLTYFQNEAQLEKSRLLSDRFSAERPKGSFSTLEIQRTEQGDSAMYLCASSHERVGNTEAFFGQGTRLTVV.